The rows below give T cell receptor beta chains drawn from one sample of a study of T cell changes during pregnancy in multiple sclerosis. Sequencing used immunoSEQ multiplex PCR; TCRdb keeps in-frame clones, though not all of them. The sample has around 38,000 clones, roughly 90% seen once; the top ten hold approximately 5%. Specimen: CD8+ T cells from peripheral blood mononuclear cells, collected in the third trimester of pregnancy. These receptors all come from a female donor with multiple sclerosis, enrolled in a pregnancy study. CDR3s include the opening cysteine and the closing phenylalanine or tryptophan. The D gene is left open where the match is weak. The size of a clone is reported for some rows only, either as once, few or many, or as a class for expanded clones.

size | D | J | V | DNA | CDR3
. | TRBD1 | TRBJ1-5 | TRBV19 | TGTGCCAGTAGTATCAATTCAGGGGGCCAGCCCCAGCATTTT | CASSINSGGQPQHF
. | TRBD1 | TRBJ2-1 | TRBV7-7 | TGTGCTAGCAGCCGGACAGGGAACAATGAGCAGTTCTTC | CASSRTGNNEQFF
. | TRBD1 | TRBJ1-2 | TRBV7-6 | TGTGCCAGCAGCTCAGGGACAGCTCCTAACTATGGCTACACCTTC | CASSSGTAPNYGYTF
. | . | TRBJ2-1 | TRBV10-3 | TGTGCCATCAGACCGACTAGTTCAGACGAGCAGTTCTTC | CAIRPTSSDEQFF
. | . | TRBJ1-5 | TRBV10-3 | TGTGCCACCCAACAGGGAAATCAGCCCCAGCATTTT | CATQQGNQPQHF
once | TRBD2 | TRBJ2-2 | TRBV27 | TGTGCCAGCAGTTTATCGCAAGGGGCGGGAGAGCTCACCGGGGAGCTGTTTTTT | CASSLSQGAGELTGELFF
. | TRBD2 | TRBJ2-1 | TRBV4-3 | TGCGCCAGCAGCCAAGATAGCGGGAATGAGCAGTTCTTC | CASSQDSGNEQFF
few | . | TRBJ1-1 | TRBV5-5 | TGTGCCAGCAGCCCCTCGGGGGGGTACACTGAAGCTTTCTTT | CASSPSGGYTEAFF
. | TRBD1 | TRBJ2-4 | TRBV28 | TGTGCCAGCAGTTTCCTCCTAGGACAGGGCAAAAACATTCAGTACTTC | CASSFLLGQGKNIQYF
once | . | TRBJ1-5 | TRBV10-1 | TGCGCCAGCAGTCTACGTCAGCCCCAGCATTTT | CASSLRQPQHF
. | TRBD1 | TRBJ1-6 | TRBV4-2 | TGTGCCAGCAGCCAAGATTTTAGCGGACAGGGATTTAGCTCCTATAATTCACCCCTCCACTTT | CASSQDFSGQGFSSYNSPLHF
. | TRBD2 | TRBJ2-7 | TRBV11-1 | TGTGCCAGCAGCTTATGGCGTCCTAGCGGGAGCTACGAGCAGTACTTC | CASSLWRPSGSYEQYF
. | . | TRBJ1-4 | TRBV5-1 | TGCGCCAGCAGCTTGGAGCCGTCGGGACTCGAAAAACTGTTTTTT | CASSLEPSGLEKLFF
. | TRBD1 | TRBJ2-5 | TRBV7-2 | TGTGCCAGCAGCCAACCTGGACAGGGGGAGACCCAGTACTTC | CASSQPGQGETQYF
once | . | TRBJ1-2 | TRBV11-3 | TGTGCCAGCAGCTTAGATATGGGGACTTCCTATGGCTACACCTTC | CASSLDMGTSYGYTF
. | TRBD2 | TRBJ2-3 | TRBV19 | TGTGCCAGTAGCCTAGCGGGAGATACGCAGTATTTT | CASSLAGDTQYF
. | TRBD2 | TRBJ2-1 | TRBV27 | TGTGCCAGCACCCCACTAGCGGCTTCCTACAATGAGCAGTTCTTC | CASTPLAASYNEQFF
. | TRBD2 | TRBJ2-3 | TRBV28 | TGTGCCAGCAGTTTGGTCGGACTAGCGCCAGATACGCAGTATTTT | CASSLVGLAPDTQYF
once | . | TRBJ1-1 | TRBV18 | TGTGCCAGCTCACCCTGGGACGGGGGGATGAACACTGAAGCTTTCTTT | CASSPWDGGMNTEAFF
. | . | TRBJ2-3 | TRBV4-1 | TGCGCCAGCAGCAGTCCACAGCCAGATACGCAGTATTTT | CASSSPQPDTQYF
. | TRBD2 | TRBJ2-1 | TRBV28 | TGTGCCAGCAGCCCATCCTGGACTAGCAGTGAGCAGTTCTTC | CASSPSWTSSEQFF
. | . | TRBJ1-1 | TRBV19 | TGTGCCAGTAGTAACTTCCCCGGGACTCCTAGGATGGAAGCTTTCTTT | CASSNFPGTPRMEAFF
. | TRBD2 | TRBJ2-7 | TRBV4-2 | TGTGCCAGCAGCCAAGACATAGCGGGAGCTTCTACGGAGCAGTACTTC | CASSQDIAGASTEQYF
. | . | TRBJ2-1 | TRBV27 | TGTGCCAGCAGTCCGCTCCCCGGACAGACACGAAGCAATGAGCAGTTCTTC | CASSPLPGQTRSNEQFF
. | . | TRBJ2-2 | TRBV4-1 | TGCGCCAGCAGGATAGGGGACTACACCGGGGAGCTGTTTTTT | CASRIGDYTGELFF
. | TRBD1 | TRBJ1-2 | TRBV27 | TGTGCCAGCAGTCCCGGGACAGGGGGTGGCTACACCTTC | CASSPGTGGGYTF
. | TRBD2 | TRBJ2-1 | TRBV7-9 | TGTGCCAGCACCGGGACTAGCGGGGGTGGCTACAATGAGCAGTTCTTC | CASTGTSGGGYNEQFF
. | TRBD2 | TRBJ2-2 | TRBV7-8 | TGTGCCAGCAGCTTGGGACTAGCGGGAGGGCCGCGCAACACCGGGGAGCTGTTTTTT | CASSLGLAGGPRNTGELFF
. | . | TRBJ1-3 | TRBV27 | TGTGCCAGTTCGCCGGAGAGCTCTGGAAACACCATATATTTT | CASSPESSGNTIYF
. | . | TRBJ1-1 | TRBV5-1 | TGCGCCAGCAGCTTGGGGTGGAGGAACGATAGGAACACTGAAGCTTTCTTT | CASSLGWRNDRNTEAFF
. | TRBD1 | TRBJ1-1 | TRBV7-2 | TGTGCCAGCAGTCACGGACAGGGGGCTATTGAAGCTTTCTTT | CASSHGQGAIEAFF
. | . | TRBJ2-7 | TRBV28 | TGTGCCAGCAGTTTTAGATACGAGCAGTACTTC | CASSFRYEQYF
. | . | TRBJ2-5 | TRBV11-2 | TGTGCCAGCAGCTTTTACCCACAGTTCAGGGAGACCCAGTACTTC | CASSFYPQFRETQYF
. | TRBD2 | TRBJ2-1 | TRBV7-8 | TGTGCCAGCAGCTTAGTAAGCGGGAGGTCCAATGAGCAGTTCTTC | CASSLVSGRSNEQFF
. | TRBD2 | TRBJ2-1 | TRBV19 | TGTGCCAGTAGTATAAGGGATGGGAGCGGGGGCAATGAGCAGTTCTTC | CASSIRDGSGGNEQFF
. | TRBD1 | TRBJ2-7 | TRBV7-2 | TGTGCCAGCAGCGTAACAGGGGGCGGTTACGAGCAGTACTTC | CASSVTGGGYEQYF
. | . | TRBJ2-7 | TRBV7-9 | TGTGCCAGCAGGGAGGGACAGACCTACGAGCAGTACTTC | CASREGQTYEQYF
. | . | TRBJ1-1 | TRBV28 | TGTGCCAGCAGTTTCCAGCGTAGGGAGTGGGGCACTGAAGCTTTCTTT | CASSFQRREWGTEAFF
. | . | TRBJ2-2 | TRBV27 | TGTGCCAGCAGTCAAAAGGGACTGACGGGGGAGCTGTTTTTT | CASSQKGLTGELFF
. | . | TRBJ1-3 | TRBV27 | TGTGCCAGCAGTTTACAGGGGACGGCCGGAAACACCATATATTTT | CASSLQGTAGNTIYF
. | TRBD2 | TRBJ2-5 | TRBV5-4 | TGTGCCAGCAGCTTTTTCGGGGAGGGCGAGCAAGAGACCCAGTACTTC | CASSFFGEGEQETQYF
. | . | TRBJ2-3 | TRBV29-1 | TGCAGCGTTGAAGATCCGCGAGGACAACATAGGACAGATACGCAGTATTTT | CSVEDPRGQHRTDTQYF
. | TRBD1 | TRBJ2-5 | TRBV15 | TGTGCCACCAGCAAGACAGGGGGCGTAGAGACCCAGTACTTC | CATSKTGGVETQYF
. | TRBD2 | TRBJ2-2 | TRBV19 | TGTGCCACCACTCCTGGGGCGGGAGATTTCCCGGGGAACACCGGGGAGCTGTTTTTT | CATTPGAGDFPGNTGELFF
. | TRBD2 | TRBJ2-1 | TRBV7-9 | TGTGCCAGCAAAACCATAGGGAGCGGGAGACACAATGAGCAGTTCTTC | CASKTIGSGRHNEQFF
. | . | TRBJ2-3 | TRBV27 | TGTGCCAGCAGTTCACTCCTAGACCTAGCCACAGATACGCAGTATTTT | CASSSLLDLATDTQYF
. | TRBD1 | TRBJ2-1 | TRBV28 | TGTGCCAGCGGGACAGGGTCCAATGAGCAGTTCTTC | CASGTGSNEQFF
once | . | TRBJ2-3 | TRBV6-1 | TGTGCCAGCAGTGATCCGGGTCGGATCACAGATACGCAGTATTTT | CASSDPGRITDTQYF